These 12 T cell receptor beta chains originate from one sample sequenced in a study of cytomegalovirus exposure and HLA in healthy donors. Both 60 Vbeta primers and 13 Jbeta primers went into the PCR. Clones were sequenced by immunoSEQ multiplex PCR, and TCRdb holds only the in-frame ones, with some missing. The sample lists some 150,000 clones; 87% were seen once. Material: PBMCs. These receptors were taken from a woman between 25 and 40 years old in good health and CMV-seronegative.

The J gene is TRBJ2-7, the V gene TRBV5-1; TRBD1 matches 9 bases. Looked up from germline, CDR1 is SGHRS and CDR2 is YFSETQ. The trim removed 4 bases at V and 4 bases at J, leaving 9 bases unmatched. This CDR3 spans 15 amino acids. In DNA, the CDR3 is TGCGCCAGCAGCATGGACAGGGGCCAACTTTACGAGCAGTACTTC. Its translation is CASSMDRGQLYEQYF.

The genes are TRBV4-1 and TRBJ2-7, with D possibly matching TRBD1 (5 bases). Germline CDR1 MGHRA, CDR2 YSYEKL. This CDR3 is built from 15 residues. V lost 0 bases and J 0 bases, leaving 9 bases between the germline ends. The CDR3 coding sequence is TGCGCCAGCAGCCAAGAAAAGGGGCTCTCCTACGAGCAGTACTTC. This sequence encodes CASSQEKGLSYEQYF.

The chain employs TRBV6-6 and TRBJ2-5; 8 nucleotides line up with TRBD2. With V trimmed by 6 bases and J by 0 bases, 6 bases remained unmatched. In germline, CDR1 is MNHNY, CDR2 SVGAGI (reference sequence). The CDR3 totals 15 residues. The CDR3 sequence: CASSPTSAYQETQYF. CDR3 sequence (DNA): TGTGCCAGCAGCCCGACTAGCGCGTACCAAGAGACCCAGTACTTC.

V gene TRBV9 combines with J gene TRBJ2-7; TRBD2 matches 16 bases. With 4 bases clipped from V and 7 bases from J, the junction kept 8 bases outside the gene matches. The germline V gene has CDR1 SGDLS and CDR2 YYNGEE. CDR3 length equals 16 residues. CDR3 nucleotides: TGTGCCAGCAGCCCGGGACTAGCGGGGGGGCTGGGGGAGCAGTACTTC. It is translated as CASSPGLAGGLGEQYF.

The chain carries TRBV6-6 and TRBJ2-3; a weak D match, TRBD1 (6 bases). This CDR3 is 14 amino acids long. Germline loops: CDR1 MNHNY, CDR2 SVGAGI (reference sequence). With 7 bases removed from V and 1 base from J, the gap between germline ends came to 12 bases. DNA for the CDR3: TGTGCCAGCACCTACAGGGAACGCACAGATACGCAGTATTTT. Translation gives CASTYRERTDTQYF.

This chain joins TRBV7-7 and TRBJ2-6; TRBD2 is a possible D gene (6 bases). The germline V gene encodes CDR1 SSHAT and CDR2 FNYEAQ (reference sequence). Trimming took off 5 bases at V and 3 bases at J, with 17 bases between the two ends. CDR3 length: 17 amino acids. In nucleotides, the CDR3 is TGTGCCAGCAGCCGGGAAGGAGGGGCGGGTGGGGCCAACGTCCTGACTTTC. This gives the protein CASSREGGAGGANVLTF.

The chain joins TRBV28 to TRBJ1-1, with D perhaps TRBD1 (5 bases). V was pared by 3 bases and J by 5 bases, with 13 bases between. CDR1 and CDR2 from the germline V gene are MDHEN and SYDVKM. The CDR3 spans 14 residues. This chain's CDR3 is CASSFGGIGTEAFF. The DNA for the CDR3 is TGTGCCAGCAGTTTTGGGGGGATTGGGACTGAAGCTTTCTTT.

CDR3 bases: TGTGCCAGCAGTTTGCGGGGCCCCGGATCCTCACCCCTCCACTTT. This translates into CASSLRGPGSSPLHF. The gene calls are TRBV27 and TRBJ1-6; a weak D match, TRBD1 (5 bases). This CDR3 is built from 15 residues. The V gene's germline CDR1 is MNHEY and CDR2 SMNVEV (reference sequence). The V gene lost 3 bases and the J gene lost 10 bases, with 16 bases spanning the gap.

The chain has TRBV10-3 and TRBJ1-2; 7 bases map to TRBD1. CDR1 ENHRY and CDR2 SYGVKD come from the germline V gene. J lost 3 bases, V lost 4 bases, and 5 bases had no gene match. CDR3 length: 14 amino acids. As DNA, the CDR3 is TGTGCCATCAGTGGACAGGGCTCGGACTATGGCTACACCTTC. Translation: CAISGQGSDYGYTF.

The gene calls are TRBV2 and TRBJ1-5; TRBD1 might be the D (6 bases). The CDR3 extends over 13 amino acids. The V and J ends lost 7 bases and 5 bases respectively, with 12 bases between them. Germline V CDR1 and CDR2: SNHLY, FYNNEI. Written as DNA, the CDR3 is TGTGCCAGCACCGGGGACACCTATCAGCCCCAGCATTTT. Translated, it gives CASTGDTYQPQHF.

The J gene is TRBJ2-1, the V gene TRBV19, with a tentative D call TRBD1 (5 bases). Germline V gene sequence: CDR1 LNHDA, CDR2 SQIVND (reference sequence). The CDR3 loop spans 16 amino acids. V lost 4 bases and J 4 bases, leaving 17 bases between the germline ends. The CDR3 DNA sequence: TGTGCCAGTAGTACCCGACAGAGGTCTTCGTACAATGAGCAGTTCTTC. This gives the protein CASSTRQRSSYNEQFF.

This chain links TRBV11-2 with TRBJ1-6, with D tentatively TRBD1 (6 bases). Germline V lookup: CDR1 SGHAT, CDR2 FQNNGV. The CDR3 length is 14 residues. V was clipped by 8 bases and J by 7 bases, with 15 bases between them. The CDR3 region is CASQPDRLNSPLHF. The DNA for the CDR3 is TGTGCCAGCCAACCGGACAGACTAAATTCACCCCTCCACTTT.